The next 6 T cell receptor beta chains were all read from a single sample in a study of cytomegalovirus exposure and HLA in healthy donors. In the PCR, 60 Vbeta and 13 Jbeta primers were used. Assay used: immunoSEQ multiplex PCR; TCRdb lists only in-frame clones, some missing. The data hold fewer than 200,000 clones, with around 80% observed a single time. Sequencing input: PBMCs. The receptor source for this set is a woman between 18 and 29 years old in good health and CMV-seronegative.

This rearrangement joins TRBV20-1 to TRBJ1-1; 7 bases align to TRBD1. The CDR3 contains 11 residues. V lost 2 bases and J lost 9; bases outside the gene matches: 3. The germline CDR1 and CDR2 sequences are DFQATT and SNEGSKA (reference sequence). DNA of the CDR3: TGCAGTGCTAGACCGGGACAGCAAGCTTTCTTT. Translating gives CSARPGQQAFF.

The rearrangement joins TRBV11-2 to TRBJ2-7; perhaps TRBD1 as D (5 bases). Per the germline V gene, CDR1 is SGHAT and CDR2 is FQNNGV. Trimming left V 4 bases short and J 3 bases short, with 13 bases between. The CDR3 is 14 amino acids. CDR3 nucleotide sequence: TGTGCCAGCAGCTCGACAGCCTTTGGCTACGAGCAGTACTTC. This gives the protein CASSSTAFGYEQYF.

The J gene is TRBJ2-1, the V gene TRBV10-3; TRBD2 matches at 10 bases. This CDR3 contains 17 residues. With 8 bases clipped from V and 6 bases from J, the junction kept 16 bases outside the gene matches. The germline V gene encodes CDR1 ENHRY and CDR2 SYGVKD. CDR3 in DNA: TGTGCCATCTCACGCTTATCGAAAGCGGGAGGGGGCAATGAGCAGTTCTTC. Translation gives CAISRLSKAGGGNEQFF.

The chain links TRBV28 to TRBJ2-1; 11 positions agree with TRBD2. This CDR3 contains 17 residues. J was trimmed by 8 bases and V by 4 bases; bases with no gene match: 13. CDR1 and CDR2 from the germline V gene are MDHEN and SYDVKM. CDR3 protein: CASSSHSGRANPYEQFF. The DNA of the CDR3 is TGTGCCAGCAGTTCCCATAGCGGGAGGGCCAATCCCTATGAGCAGTTCTTC.

A few counts support this clone. The chain couples TRBV5-1 to TRBJ1-2, with 8 positions matching TRBD1. This CDR3 contains 15 residues. J was trimmed by 0 bases and V by 6 bases; bases with no gene match: 7. CDR1 and CDR2 from the germline V gene are SGHRS and YFSETQ. CDR3: CASKTGGGTNYGYTF. CDR3 DNA sequence: TGCGCCAGCAAAACAGGGGGGGGTACTAACTATGGCTACACCTTC. Looking up the rest from reference TRBV5-1 and TRBJ1-2 gives the full variable domain: KAGVTQTPRYLIKTRGQQVTLSCSPISGHRSVSWYQQTPGQGLQFLFEYFSETQRNKGNFPGRFSGRQFSNSRSEMNVSTLELGDSALYLCASKTGGGTNYGYTFGSGTRLTVV.

This chain connects TRBV30 to TRBJ1-1; TRBD1 might be the D (6 bases). CDR1 and CDR2 (germline): GTSNPN, SVGIG (reference sequence). CDR3 size: 15 residues. Trimming removed 5 bases at V and 4 bases at J, with 20 bases between. CDR3: CAWLQGLRQSTEAFF. In DNA form, the CDR3 reads TGTGCCTGGCTTCAGGGGCTCCGGCAAAGCACTGAAGCTTTCTTT.